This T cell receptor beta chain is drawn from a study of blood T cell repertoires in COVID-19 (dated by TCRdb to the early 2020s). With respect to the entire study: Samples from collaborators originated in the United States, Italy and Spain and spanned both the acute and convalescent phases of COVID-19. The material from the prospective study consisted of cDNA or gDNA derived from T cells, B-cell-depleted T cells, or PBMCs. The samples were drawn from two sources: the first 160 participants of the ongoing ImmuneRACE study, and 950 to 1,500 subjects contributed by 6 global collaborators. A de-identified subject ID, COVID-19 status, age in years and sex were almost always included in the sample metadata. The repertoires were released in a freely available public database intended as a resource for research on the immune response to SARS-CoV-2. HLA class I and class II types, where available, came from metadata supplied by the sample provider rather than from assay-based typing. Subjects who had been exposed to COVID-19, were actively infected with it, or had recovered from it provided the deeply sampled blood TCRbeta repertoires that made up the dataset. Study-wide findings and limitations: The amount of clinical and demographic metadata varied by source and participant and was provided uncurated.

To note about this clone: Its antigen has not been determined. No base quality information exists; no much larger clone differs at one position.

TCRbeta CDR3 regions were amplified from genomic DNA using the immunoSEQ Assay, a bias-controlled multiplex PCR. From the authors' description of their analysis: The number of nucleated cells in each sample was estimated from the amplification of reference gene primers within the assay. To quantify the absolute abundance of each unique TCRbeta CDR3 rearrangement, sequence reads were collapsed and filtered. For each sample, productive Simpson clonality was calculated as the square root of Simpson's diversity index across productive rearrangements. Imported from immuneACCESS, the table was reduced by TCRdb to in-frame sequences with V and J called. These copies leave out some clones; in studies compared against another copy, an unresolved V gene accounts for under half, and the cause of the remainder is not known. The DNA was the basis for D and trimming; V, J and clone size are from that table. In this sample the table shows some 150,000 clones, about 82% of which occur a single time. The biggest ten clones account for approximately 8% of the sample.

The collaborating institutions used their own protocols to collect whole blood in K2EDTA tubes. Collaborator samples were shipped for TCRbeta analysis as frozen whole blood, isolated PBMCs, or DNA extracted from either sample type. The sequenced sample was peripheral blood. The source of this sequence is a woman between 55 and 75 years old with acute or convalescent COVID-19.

The CDR3 reads CASRTQGQPQHF. The bases read TGTGCCAGCAGGACCCAGGGTCAGCCCCAGCATTTT. The V and J segments used are TRBV12-3 or TRBV12-4 and TRBJ1-5; TRBD1 might be the D gene, on 5 matching bases. The junction carries 9 bases between V and J, which are trimmed by 6 bases and 6 bases respectively. Reading from cysteine to phenylalanine, the CDR3 counts 12 amino acids. Left in the record is the CDR3 DNA by itself, 36 bases read in frame from the first base.